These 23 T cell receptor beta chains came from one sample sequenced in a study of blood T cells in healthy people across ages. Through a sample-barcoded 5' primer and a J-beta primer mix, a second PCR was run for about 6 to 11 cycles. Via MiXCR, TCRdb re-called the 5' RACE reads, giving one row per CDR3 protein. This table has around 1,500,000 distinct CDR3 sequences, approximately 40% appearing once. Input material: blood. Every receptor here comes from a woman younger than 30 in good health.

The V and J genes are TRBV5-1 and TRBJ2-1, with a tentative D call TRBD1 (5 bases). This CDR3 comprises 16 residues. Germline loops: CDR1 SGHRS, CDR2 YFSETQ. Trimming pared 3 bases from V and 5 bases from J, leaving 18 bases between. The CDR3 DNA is TGCGCCAGCAGCTCTGGGCCTGACAGTTGGGACAATGAGCAGTTCTTC. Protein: CASSSGPDSWDNEQFF.

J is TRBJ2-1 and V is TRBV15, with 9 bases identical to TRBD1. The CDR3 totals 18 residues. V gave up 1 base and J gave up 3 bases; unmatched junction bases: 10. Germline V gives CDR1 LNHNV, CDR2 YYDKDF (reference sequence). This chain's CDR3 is CATSRAGTGTGLYNEQFF. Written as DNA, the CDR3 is TGTGCCACCAGCAGAGCTGGGACCGGGACAGGGCTCTACAATGAGCAGTTCTTC.

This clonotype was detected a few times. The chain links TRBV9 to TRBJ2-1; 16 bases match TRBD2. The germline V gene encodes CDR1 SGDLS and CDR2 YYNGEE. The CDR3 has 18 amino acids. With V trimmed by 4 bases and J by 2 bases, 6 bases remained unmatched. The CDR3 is CASSPGLAGGLTYNEQFF. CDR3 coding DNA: TGTGCCAGCAGCCCGGGACTAGCGGGAGGGTTAACCTACAATGAGCAGTTCTTC.

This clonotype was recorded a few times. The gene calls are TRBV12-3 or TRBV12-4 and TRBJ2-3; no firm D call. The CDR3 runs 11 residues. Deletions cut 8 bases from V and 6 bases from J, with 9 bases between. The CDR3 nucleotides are TGTGCCAGCGCCAGTGGGGATACGCAGTATTTT. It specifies CASASGDTQYF.

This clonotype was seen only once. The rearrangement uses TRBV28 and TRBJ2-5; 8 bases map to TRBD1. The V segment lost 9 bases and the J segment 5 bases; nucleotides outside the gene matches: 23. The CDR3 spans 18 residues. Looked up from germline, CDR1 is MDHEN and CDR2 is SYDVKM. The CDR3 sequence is CASDSVAARTGRMETQYF. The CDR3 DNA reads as TGTGCCAGTGATTCCGTCGCCGCTCGGACAGGGCGTATGGAGACCCAGTACTTC.

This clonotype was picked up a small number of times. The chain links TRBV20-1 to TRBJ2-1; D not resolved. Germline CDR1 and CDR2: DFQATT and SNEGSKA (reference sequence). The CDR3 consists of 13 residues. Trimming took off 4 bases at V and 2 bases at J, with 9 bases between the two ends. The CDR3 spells CSAKRDPYNEQFF. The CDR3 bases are TGCAGTGCTAAAAGGGATCCCTACAATGAGCAGTTCTTC.

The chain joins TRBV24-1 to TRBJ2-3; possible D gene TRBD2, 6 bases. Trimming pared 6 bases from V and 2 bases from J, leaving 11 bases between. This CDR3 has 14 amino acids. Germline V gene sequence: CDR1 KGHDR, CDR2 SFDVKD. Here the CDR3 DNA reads TGTGCCACCAGTAAAGGAGGGAACACAGATACGCAGTATTTT. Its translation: CATSKGGNTDTQYF.

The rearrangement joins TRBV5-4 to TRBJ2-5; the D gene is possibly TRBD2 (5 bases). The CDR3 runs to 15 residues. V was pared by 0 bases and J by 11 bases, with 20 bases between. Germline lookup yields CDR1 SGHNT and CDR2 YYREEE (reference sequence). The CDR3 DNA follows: TGTGCCAGCAGCTTGGGTGGTGGCGCCGAAGCGGAGCAGTACTTC. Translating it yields CASSLGGGAEAEQYF.

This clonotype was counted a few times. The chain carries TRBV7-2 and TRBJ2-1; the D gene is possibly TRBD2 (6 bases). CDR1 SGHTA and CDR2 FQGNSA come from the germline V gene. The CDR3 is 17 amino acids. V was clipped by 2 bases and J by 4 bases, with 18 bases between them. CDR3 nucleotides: TGTGCCAGCAGCTTAAGGCGGGACGACCAAATATACAATGAGCAGTTCTTC. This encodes CASSLRRDDQIYNEQFF.

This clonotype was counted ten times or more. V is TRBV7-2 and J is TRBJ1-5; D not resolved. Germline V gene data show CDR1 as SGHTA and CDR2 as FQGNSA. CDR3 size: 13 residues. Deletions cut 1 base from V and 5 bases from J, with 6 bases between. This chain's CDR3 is CASSLGQDQPQHF. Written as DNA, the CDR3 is TGTGCCAGCAGCTTAGGGCAGGATCAGCCCCAGCATTTT. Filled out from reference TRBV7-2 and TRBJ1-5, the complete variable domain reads GAGVSQSPSNKVTEKGKDVELRCDPISGHTALYWYRQSLGQGLEFLIYFQGNSAPDKSGLPSDRFSAERTGGSVSTLTIQRTQQEDSAVYLCASSLGQDQPQHFGDGTRLSIL.

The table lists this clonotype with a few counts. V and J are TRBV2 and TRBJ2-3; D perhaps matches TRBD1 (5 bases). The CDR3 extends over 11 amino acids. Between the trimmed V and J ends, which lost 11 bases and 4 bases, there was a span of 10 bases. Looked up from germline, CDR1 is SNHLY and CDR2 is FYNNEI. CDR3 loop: CAAHRSDTQYF. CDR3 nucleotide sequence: TGTGCCGCACACAGGTCAGATACGCAGTATTTT.

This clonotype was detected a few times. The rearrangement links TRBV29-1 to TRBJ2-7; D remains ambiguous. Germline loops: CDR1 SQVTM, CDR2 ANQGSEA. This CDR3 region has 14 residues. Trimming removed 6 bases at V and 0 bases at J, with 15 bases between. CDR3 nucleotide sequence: TGCAGCGTGGGAAGGTCAGTGAGCTCCTACGAGCAGTACTTC. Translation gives CSVGRSVSSYEQYF.

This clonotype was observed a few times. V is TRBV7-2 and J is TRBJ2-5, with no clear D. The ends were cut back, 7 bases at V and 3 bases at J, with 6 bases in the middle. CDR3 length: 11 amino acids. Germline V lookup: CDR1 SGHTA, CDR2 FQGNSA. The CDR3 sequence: CASTRKETQYF. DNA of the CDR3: TGTGCCAGCACCCGAAAAGAGACCCAGTACTTC.

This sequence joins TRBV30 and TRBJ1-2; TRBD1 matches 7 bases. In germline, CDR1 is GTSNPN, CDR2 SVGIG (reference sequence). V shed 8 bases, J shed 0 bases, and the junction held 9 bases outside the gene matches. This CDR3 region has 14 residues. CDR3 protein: CAQRTGLTNYGYTF. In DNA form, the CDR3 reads TGTGCCCAGCGGACAGGCCTCACTAACTATGGCTACACCTTC.

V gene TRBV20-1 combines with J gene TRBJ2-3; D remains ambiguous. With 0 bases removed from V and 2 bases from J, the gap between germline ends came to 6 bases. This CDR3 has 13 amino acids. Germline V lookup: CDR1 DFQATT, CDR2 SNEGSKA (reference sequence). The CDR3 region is CSARDRHTDTQYF. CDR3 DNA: TGCAGTGCTAGAGATCGGCACACAGATACGCAGTATTTT.

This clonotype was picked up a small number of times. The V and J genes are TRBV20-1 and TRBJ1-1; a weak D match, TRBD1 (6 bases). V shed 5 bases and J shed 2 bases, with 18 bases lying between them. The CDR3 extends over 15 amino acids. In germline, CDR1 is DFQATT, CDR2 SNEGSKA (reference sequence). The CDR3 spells CSAVPLDRLNTEAFF. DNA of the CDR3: TGCAGTGCTGTGCCCCTGGACAGATTAAACACTGAAGCTTTCTTT.

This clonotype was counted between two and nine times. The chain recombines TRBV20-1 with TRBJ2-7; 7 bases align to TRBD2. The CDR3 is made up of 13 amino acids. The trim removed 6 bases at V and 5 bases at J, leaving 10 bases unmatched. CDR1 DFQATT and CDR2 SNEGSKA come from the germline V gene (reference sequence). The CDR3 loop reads CSALGGSGDEQYF. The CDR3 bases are TGCAGTGCCCTAGGCGGGAGCGGAGACGAGCAGTACTTC.

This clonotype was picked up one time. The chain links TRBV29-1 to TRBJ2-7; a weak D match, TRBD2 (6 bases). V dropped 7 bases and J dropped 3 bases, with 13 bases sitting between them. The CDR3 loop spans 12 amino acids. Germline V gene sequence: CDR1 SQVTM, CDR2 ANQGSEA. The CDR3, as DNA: TGCAGCGCCTTTGGGACTCTCTACGAGCAGTACTTC. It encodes CSAFGTLYEQYF.

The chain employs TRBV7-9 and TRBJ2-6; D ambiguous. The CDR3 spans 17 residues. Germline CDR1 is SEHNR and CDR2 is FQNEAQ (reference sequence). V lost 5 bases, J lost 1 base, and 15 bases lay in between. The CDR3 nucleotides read TGTGCCAGCAGCCCCCCCCGGAAACAATCTGGGGCCAACGTCCTGACTTTC. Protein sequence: CASSPPRKQSGANVLTF.

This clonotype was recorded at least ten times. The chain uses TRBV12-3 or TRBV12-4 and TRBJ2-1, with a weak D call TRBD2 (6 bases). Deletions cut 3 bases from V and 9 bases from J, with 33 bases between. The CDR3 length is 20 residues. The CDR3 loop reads CASSFTGGVAIRDRRGEQFF. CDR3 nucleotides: TGTGCCAGCAGTTTTACCGGCGGGGTAGCCATCCGAGATCGTAGAGGTGAGCAGTTCTTC.

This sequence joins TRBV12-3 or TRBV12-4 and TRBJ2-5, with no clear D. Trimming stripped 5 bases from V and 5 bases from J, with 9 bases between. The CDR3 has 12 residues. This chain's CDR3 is CASSGRPETQYF. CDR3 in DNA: TGTGCCAGCAGTGGACGGCCGGAGACCCAGTACTTC.

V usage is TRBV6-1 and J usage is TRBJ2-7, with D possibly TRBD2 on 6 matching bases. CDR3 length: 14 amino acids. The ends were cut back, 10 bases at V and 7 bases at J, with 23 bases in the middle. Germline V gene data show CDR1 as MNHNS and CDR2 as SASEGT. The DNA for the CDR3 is TGTGCCACTACTAAGGAGGGGCCCTACAATGAGCAGTACTTC. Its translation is CATTKEGPYNEQYF.

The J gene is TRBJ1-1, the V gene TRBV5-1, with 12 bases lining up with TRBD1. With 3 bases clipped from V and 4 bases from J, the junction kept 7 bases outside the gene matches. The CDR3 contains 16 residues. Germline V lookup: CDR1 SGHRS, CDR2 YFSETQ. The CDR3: CASSWDRGLSGTEAFF. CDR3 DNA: TGCGCCAGCAGCTGGGACAGGGGGCTAAGCGGCACTGAAGCTTTCTTT.